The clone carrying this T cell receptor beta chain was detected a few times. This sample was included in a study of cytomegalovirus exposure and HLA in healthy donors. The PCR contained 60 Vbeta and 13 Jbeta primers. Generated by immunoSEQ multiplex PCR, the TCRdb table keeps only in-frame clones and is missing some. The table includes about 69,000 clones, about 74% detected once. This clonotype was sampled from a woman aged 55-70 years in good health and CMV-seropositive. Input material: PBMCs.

The CDR3, as DNA: TGTGCCAGCAGTTACGATGGAGGACCATCTGGAAACACCATATATTTT. It codes for CASSYDGGPSGNTIYF. This chain connects TRBV6-6 to TRBJ1-3; D not resolved. The germline V gene encodes CDR1 MNHNY and CDR2 SVGAGI (reference sequence). The CDR3 sequence is 16 residues long. V gave up 2 bases and J gave up 1 base, with 12 bases separating them.